What follows are 17 T cell receptor beta chains derived from one specimen sequenced in a study of cytomegalovirus exposure and HLA in healthy donors. Primers included in the PCR were 60 Vbeta and 13 Jbeta primers. Profiling relied on immunoSEQ multiplex PCR, and the TCRdb table lists in-frame clones only, not all of them. The sample consists of 190,000 or so clones, under 85% of them appearing once. Sequencing used PBMCs. The source is a man between 45 and 60 years old in good health and CMV-seronegative.

This clone was found once. This chain joins TRBV6-1 and TRBJ2-5; 9 bases line up with TRBD1. The germline V gene has CDR1 MNHNS and CDR2 SASEGT. V shed 4 bases and J 5 bases; nucleotides not matched to a gene: 11. This CDR3 contains 16 residues. The CDR3 DNA sequence: TGTGCCAGCAGTGTAAGACAGGGGGGTCGGGGGGAGACCCAGTACTTC. This translates into CASSVRQGGRGETQYF.

In its sample, this clone was seen a few times. The V call is TRBV5-1, the J call TRBJ2-3, with 10 positions matching TRBD2. Looked up from germline, CDR1 is SGHRS and CDR2 is YFSETQ. V shed 1 base and J 4 bases; nucleotides not matched to a gene: 9. The CDR3 contains 17 residues. CDR3 loop: CASSLYFLAGASDTQYF. As DNA, the CDR3 is TGCGCCAGCAGCTTGTATTTTCTAGCGGGGGCCTCAGATACGCAGTATTTT.

In its sample, this clone was seen once. The J gene is TRBJ2-1, the V gene TRBV11-3; the match to TRBD1 covers 8 bases. The CDR3 runs 15 residues. Germline trimming cut 6 bases from V and 2 bases from J; bases unmatched to any gene: 6. Germline lookup yields CDR1 SGHNT and CDR2 YENEEA. The CDR3 loop is CASSDRGEPYNEQFF. The DNA for the CDR3 is TGTGCCAGCAGTGACAGGGGCGAACCCTACAATGAGCAGTTCTTC.

The genes are TRBV7-9 and TRBJ1-6; 8 bases agree with TRBD1. This CDR3 comprises 16 residues. V was pared by 6 bases and J by 1 base, with 5 bases of the junction left unmatched. CDR1 is SEHNR and CDR2 is FQNEAQ in the germline V gene (reference sequence). CDR3 DNA: TGTGCCAGCAGTCTGACAGGGGTATCCTATAATTCACCCCTCCACTTT. Translated, it gives CASSLTGVSYNSPLHF.

The chain uses TRBV4-1 and TRBJ1-2, with D unresolved. V was trimmed by 0 bases and J by 0 bases, leaving 14 bases between them. This CDR3 spans 17 amino acids. Germline values: CDR1 MGHRA, CDR2 YSYEKL. CDR3 sequence reads: CASSQEGGGSTNYGYTF. The CDR3, as DNA: TGCGCCAGCAGCCAAGAAGGCGGCGGCAGCACTAACTATGGCTACACCTTC.

There are a few counts of this clone. The chain joins TRBV6-1 to TRBJ1-4; the D gene is possibly TRBD1 (6 bases). V lost 3 bases to trimming and J lost 4 bases, with 12 bases between them. This CDR3 has 15 residues. Germline lookup yields CDR1 MNHNS and CDR2 SASEGT. The CDR3 region is CASSDREGGNEKLFF. The CDR3 DNA sequence: TGTGCCAGCAGTGATAGGGAAGGGGGTAATGAAAAACTGTTTTTT.

The chain joins TRBV6-5 to TRBJ1-1, with D possibly being TRBD1 (5 bases). This CDR3 has 14 residues. CDR1 MNHEY and CDR2 SVGAGI come from the germline V gene. The V end lost 6 bases, the J end lost 5 bases, and 16 bases lay between the germline ends. The CDR3 spells CASRGDSWRTEAFF. The CDR3 bases are TGTGCCAGCAGAGGGGACTCCTGGAGGACTGAAGCTTTCTTT.

As for this clone: At one end the junction does not follow the germline gene, possibly because of a read error. V and J are TRBV6-1 and TRBJ1-2; D is undetermined. Germline V gives CDR1 MNHNS, CDR2 SASEGT. The CDR3 runs to 14 residues. CDR3 nucleotide sequence: TGTGCCAGCAGCGAAGGGTACGTAGACTATGGCTACACCTTC. It is translated as CASSEGYVDYGYTF.

This chain uses TRBV11-2 with TRBJ1-6; 11 bases agree with TRBD1. CDR1 and CDR2 (germline): SGHAT, FQNNGV. This CDR3 region has 16 residues. V shed 6 bases, J shed 10 bases, and the junction held 11 bases outside the gene matches. CDR3 nucleotide sequence: TGTGCCAGCAGAAGACCGGGACAGGGGGAGAAGTCACCCCTCCACTTT. The encoded protein is CASRRPGQGEKSPLHF.

This CDR3 reads CASSQGFAGVDTQYF. For the CDR3, the DNA is TGCGCCAGCAGCCAAGGGTTCGCGGGAGTGGATACGCAGTATTTT. V gene TRBV4-3 combines with J gene TRBJ2-3, with 7 bases fitting TRBD2. The CDR3 is 15 amino acids. With 1 base clipped from V and 6 bases from J, the junction kept 7 bases outside the gene matches. Germline CDR1 and CDR2: LGHNA and YSLEER.

About this clone itself: This sequence may be a read error, since a much larger clone differs from it by one base. The gene calls are TRBV5-5 and TRBJ2-7; 7 bases map to TRBD1. The CDR3 totals 14 residues. CDR1 is SGHKS and CDR2 is YYEKEE in the germline V gene (reference sequence). After removal of 0 bases from V and 1 base from J, the junction contained 1 base not matched to a gene. The CDR3 bases are TGTGCCAGCAGCTTGGCGGGACAGTCCTACGAGCAGTACTTC. Its protein is CASSLAGQSYEQYF.

The chain recombines TRBV5-1 with TRBJ1-4; 7 nucleotides match TRBD1. The ends lost 4 bases at V and 7 bases at J; junction bases unmatched: 10. This CDR3 contains 15 residues. Per germline, CDR1 SGHRS and CDR2 YFSETQ. CDR3 protein: CASSRGGLRGEKLFF. In DNA form, the CDR3 reads TGCGCCAGCAGCCGAGGGGGCCTGAGGGGTGAAAAACTGTTTTTT.

Points on this clone: One end of the junction varies from germline; a read error may be responsible. The rearrangement joins TRBV7-2 to TRBJ2-6; TRBD2 aligns across 8 bases. Germline assignment: CDR1 SGHTA and CDR2 FQGNSA. CDR3 length: 14 residues. The CDR3 DNA is TGTGCCACCAGCGGGGGCCAAGGGGCCAACGTCCTGACTTTC. It is translated as CATSGGQGANVLTF.

With respect to this clone: Its ends do not fully match the called genes, so a read error is possible. The chain uses TRBV7-9 and TRBJ2-7; 9 bases agree with TRBD2. This CDR3 has 18 amino acids. Germline values: CDR1 SEHNR, CDR2 FQNEAQ (reference sequence). The CDR3 DNA reads TGTTCCAGCAGCGTACGAATGGCGGGAGGGCCGGCCACCTACGAGCAGTACTTC. Its protein is CSSSVRMAGGPATYEQYF.

This clone has just a few counts. The chain employs TRBV6-5 and TRBJ1-5, with 9 bases aligning to TRBD1. The CDR3 length is 15 residues. Germline loops: CDR1 MNHEY, CDR2 SVGAGI. Trimming at V came to 5 bases and at J to 2 bases, leaving 4 bases not matched to a gene. The CDR3 loop reads CASSNGDRGNQPQHF. CDR3 in DNA: TGTGCCAGCAGTAATGGGGACAGGGGCAATCAGCCCCAGCATTTT.

This chain links TRBV7-9 with TRBJ2-1; 9 positions agree with TRBD2. Trimming cost V 5 bases and J 6 bases; bases outside gene matches: 14. Per the germline V gene, CDR1 is SEHNR and CDR2 is FQNEAQ (reference sequence). The CDR3 totals 17 residues. CDR3 loop: CASSLEGHLAGPNEQFF. Here the CDR3 DNA reads TGTGCCAGCAGCCTTGAGGGTCACCTAGCGGGACCCAATGAGCAGTTCTTC. The variable domain in full, with the rest retrieved from reference TRBV7-9 and TRBJ2-1, is DTGVSQNPRHKITKRGQNVTFRCDPISEHNRLYWYRQTLGQGPEFLTYFQNEAQLEKSRLLSDRFSAERPKGSFSTLEIQRTEQGDSAMYLCASSLEGHLAGPNEQFFGPGTRLTVL.

This clone has just a few counts. This chain joins TRBV5-1 and TRBJ2-2; 7 nucleotides line up with TRBD1. CDR3 length equals 14 residues. With 5 bases clipped from V and 1 base from J, the junction kept 2 bases outside the gene matches. Germline assignment: CDR1 SGHRS and CDR2 YFSETQ. The CDR3 DNA is TGCGCCAGCAGGGGACAGCAGAACACCGGGGAGCTGTTTTTT. It specifies CASRGQQNTGELFF.